These 20 T cell receptor beta chains came from one sample sequenced in a study of T-cell reconstitution after alpha-beta-depleted transplantation in children. Using unique molecular identifiers, the investigators prepared the TCRbeta library. Via MiXCR, TCRdb re-called the PCR reads, giving one row per CDR3 protein. The profile shows about 440,000 distinct CDR3 sequences, about 45% of them singletons. The sample in question was PBMCs, obtained before TCRalphabeta/CD19-depleted stem cell transplant. Receptors originate from a girl between 2 and 10 years old with aplastic anemia, due to receive a stem cell transplant.

The chain uses TRBV20-1 and TRBJ2-7, with D perhaps matching TRBD1 (6 bases). Germline-derived CDR1 and CDR2 are DFQATT and SNEGSKA (reference sequence). V was cut by 5 bases and J by 3 bases, with 14 bases left in between. The CDR3 length is 13 residues. The CDR3 is CSAENRDDYEQYF. CDR3 sequence (DNA): TGCAGTGCTGAAAACAGGGACGACTACGAGCAGTACTTC.

The rearrangement links TRBV6-1 to TRBJ2-1; a possible D gene is TRBD2 (6 bases). Germline values: CDR1 MNHNS, CDR2 SASEGT. The CDR3 contains 14 residues. Trimming cost V 10 bases and J 4 bases, with 17 bases left between them. The CDR3 region is CATEKGRPYNEQFF. The CDR3 DNA reads TGTGCCACCGAGAAGGGGAGGCCTTACAATGAGCAGTTCTTC.

The rearrangement links TRBV7-2 to TRBJ1-5; no clear D. With 5 bases removed from V and 2 bases from J, the gap between germline ends came to 16 bases. This CDR3 contains 16 residues. Germline V gene lookup returns CDR1 SGHTA and CDR2 FQGNSA. CDR3 protein: CASSRGPAVRNQPQHF. The CDR3 nucleotides read TGTGCCAGCAGCCGCGGGCCCGCGGTCCGCAATCAGCCCCAGCATTTT.

CDR3 region: CSAETSGNQETQYF. The DNA of the CDR3 is TGCAGTGCTGAGACTAGCGGGAACCAAGAGACCCAGTACTTC. V usage is TRBV20-1 and J usage is TRBJ2-5, with 11 bases matching TRBD2. This CDR3 spans 14 amino acids. The junction had 2 bases not matched to a gene; V was cut back by 5 bases and J by 0 bases. The germline CDR1 and CDR2 sequences are DFQATT and SNEGSKA (reference sequence).

This clonotype was seen at least ten times. The V call is TRBV15, the J call TRBJ2-2, with TRBD2 as a possible D gene (5 bases). This CDR3 is built from 15 residues. V lost 5 bases and J 4 bases, leaving 14 bases between the germline ends. Germline loops: CDR1 LNHNV, CDR2 YYDKDF (reference sequence). The CDR3 DNA sequence: TGTGCCACCAGCTTTGGACTGGCGGGCACCGGGGAGCTGTTTTTT. This sequence encodes CATSFGLAGTGELFF. The variable domain in full, completed from reference TRBV15 and TRBJ2-2, reads DAMVIQNPRYQVTQFGKPVTLSCSQTLNHNVMYWYQQKSSQAPKLLFHYYDKDFNNEADTPDNFQSRRPNTSFCFLDIRSPGLGDTAMYLCATSFGLAGTGELFFGEGSRLTVL.

Ten or more counts support this clonotype. As DNA, the CDR3 is TGCGCCAGCAGCCCTAGCTCTGGAAACACCATATATTTT. Residues: CASSPSSGNTIYF. The rearrangement uses TRBV5-1 and TRBJ1-3; D not certain. The V gene lost 4 bases and the J gene lost 0 bases, with 5 bases spanning the gap. The CDR3 covers 13 residues. From germline, CDR1 is SGHRS and CDR2 YFSETQ.

This chain's CDR3 is CASSQDRDMVRRELFF. The CDR3 nucleotides are TGTGCCAGCAGCCAAGACAGGGACATGGTTAGGAGGGAGCTGTTTTTT. V is TRBV3-1 and J is TRBJ2-2, with a tentative D call TRBD1 (6 bases). The CDR3 covers 16 residues. The ends were cut back, 0 bases at V and 9 bases at J, with 17 bases in the middle. Germline-derived CDR1 and CDR2 are LGHDT and YNNKEL (reference sequence).

The V gene is TRBV24-1, the J gene TRBJ2-5; 8 bases match TRBD1. The germline V gene has CDR1 KGHDR and CDR2 SFDVKD. The J segment lost 5 bases and the V segment lost 6 bases, leaving 4 bases of the junction unmatched. The CDR3 contains 13 residues. The CDR3, as DNA: TGTGCCACCAGTCAGGGGGCGAGGGAGACCCAGTACTTC. The encoded protein is CATSQGARETQYF.

A single count supports this clonotype. The rearrangement uses TRBV20-1 and TRBJ2-1; 9 bases align to TRBD2. CDR1 and CDR2 from the germline V gene are DFQATT and SNEGSKA (reference sequence). With V trimmed by 3 bases and J by 6 bases, 12 bases remained unmatched. This CDR3 spans 16 amino acids. The CDR3 nucleotides are TGCAGTGCTAGGGCGTTTGGGCGGGAGGGGCGCAATGAGCAGTTCTTC. It codes for CSARAFGREGRNEQFF.

This chain uses TRBV28 with TRBJ2-7; no clear D gene. CDR1 MDHEN and CDR2 SYDVKM come from the germline V gene. This CDR3 contains 11 residues. The V gene lost 3 bases and the J gene lost 6 bases, with 6 bases spanning the gap. The CDR3 coding sequence is TGTGCCAGCAGTTTTCGGGCCGAGCAGTACTTC. Protein sequence: CASSFRAEQYF.

The V and J genes are TRBV20-1 and TRBJ1-2; 8 nucleotides align to TRBD1. V trimming: 5 bases; J trimming: 6 bases; junction bases outside the gene matches: 8. Germline loops: CDR1 DFQATT, CDR2 SNEGSKA (reference sequence). This CDR3 comprises 13 residues. The CDR3 region is CSADRGYGDGYTF. CDR3 bases: TGCAGTGCTGACAGGGGATACGGGGATGGCTACACCTTC.

The chain couples TRBV20-1 to TRBJ2-1, with D perhaps matching TRBD2 (5 bases). Germline-derived CDR1 and CDR2 are DFQATT and SNEGSKA (reference sequence). The CDR3 has 8 amino acids. Trimming shortened V by 5 bases and J by 16 bases, and 9 bases separated the two germline ends. The CDR3 protein is CSAPTSFF. CDR3 nucleotide sequence: TGCAGTGCTCCCACTAGTTTCTTC.

This clonotype occurred a few times. The V gene is TRBV7-2, the J gene TRBJ2-1; D is possibly TRBD1 (6 bases). The V gene's germline CDR1 is SGHTA and CDR2 FQGNSA. The CDR3 has 13 amino acids. V was clipped by 3 bases and J by 9 bases, with 12 bases between them. The CDR3 loop reads CASSFGGRREQFF. The CDR3 DNA reads TGTGCCAGCAGCTTTGGGGGCCGTCGTGAGCAGTTCTTC.

This clonotype was detected many times. The chain joins TRBV28 to TRBJ1-5, with a possible D match to TRBD1 (6 bases). Per germline, CDR1 MDHEN and CDR2 SYDVKM. CDR3 length equals 13 residues. Trimming removed 5 bases from V and 7 bases from J, with 12 bases in between. The CDR3 spells CASSGPGVQPQHF. DNA of the CDR3: TGTGCCAGCAGTGGACCAGGGGTGCAGCCCCAGCATTTT.

This clonotype was detected only once. The chain links TRBV20-1 to TRBJ1-1, with D uncertain. The CDR3 contains 13 residues. V was shortened by 3 bases and J by 6 bases, with 14 bases between the two germline ends. CDR1 and CDR2 (germline): DFQATT, SNEGSKA (reference sequence). CDR3 residues: CSARGGPRAEAFF. In nucleotides, the CDR3 is TGCAGTGCTAGGGGAGGGCCGAGGGCTGAAGCTTTCTTT.

The V gene is TRBV11-2, the J gene TRBJ2-3; the D is unclear. CDR1 SGHAT and CDR2 FQNNGV come from the germline V gene. V was shortened by 5 bases and J by 2 bases, with 26 bases between the two germline ends. CDR3 length equals 19 residues. The DNA for the CDR3 is TGTGCCAGCAGCGGCAATCCGAGGCCTGGGCGAGCCTACACAGATACGCAGTATTTT. Protein sequence: CASSGNPRPGRAYTDTQYF. The variable domain in full, completed from reference TRBV11-2 and TRBJ2-3, reads EAGVAQSPRYKIIEKRQSVAFWCNPISGHATLYWYQQILGQGPKLLIQFQNNGVVDDSQLPKDRFSAERLKGVDSTLKIQPAKLEDSAVYLCASSGNPRPGRAYTDTQYFGPGTRLTVL.

This clonotype has at least ten counts. V and J are TRBV6-1 and TRBJ2-6; D gene uncertain. The CDR3 runs to 16 residues. Germline V gene sequence: CDR1 MNHNS, CDR2 SASEGT. Trimming shortened V by 10 bases and J by 0 bases, and 16 bases separated the two germline ends. CDR3 sequence (DNA): TGTGCCACCCGTAGAGGTCTTGCCTCTGGGGCCAACGTCCTGACTTTC. As protein: CATRRGLASGANVLTF.

V and J are TRBV20-1 and TRBJ2-5; 8 positions match TRBD1. The CDR3 is 14 amino acids. V lost 6 bases, J lost 2 bases, and 8 bases stayed unmatched. Germline V gene lookup returns CDR1 DFQATT and CDR2 SNEGSKA (reference sequence). CDR3 nucleotide sequence: TGCAGTGCCTTTCGGACAGGGAAGCAAGAGACCCAGTACTTC. This gives the protein CSAFRTGKQETQYF.

This clonotype was counted at least ten times. V gene TRBV7-2 combines with J gene TRBJ2-7; TRBD1 or TRBD2 may be the D gene (5 bases each). V lost 3 bases and J lost 5, with 17 bases in between. There are 15 residues in the CDR3. Germline CDR1 reads SGHTA; CDR2 reads FQGNSA. The CDR3 sequence: CASSFGTGYGDEQYF. CDR3 in DNA: TGTGCCAGCAGCTTTGGGACCGGATATGGGGACGAGCAGTACTTC. Full variable domain (outside the CDR3, taken from reference TRBV7-2 and TRBJ2-7): GAGVSQSPSNKVTEKGKDVELRCDPISGHTALYWYRQSLGQGLEFLIYFQGNSAPDKSGLPSDRFSAERTGGSVSTLTIQRTQQEDSAVYLCASSFGTGYGDEQYFGPGTRLTVT.

This clonotype was observed a few times. The chain has TRBV4-1 and TRBJ2-7; 7 nucleotides match TRBD2. With V trimmed by 0 bases and J by 3 bases, 2 bases remained unmatched. Germline CDR1 is MGHRA and CDR2 is YSYEKL. This CDR3 contains 14 residues. The CDR3 sequence is CASSQEGEGYEQYF. For the CDR3, the DNA is TGCGCCAGCAGCCAAGAGGGGGAGGGCTACGAGCAGTACTTC.